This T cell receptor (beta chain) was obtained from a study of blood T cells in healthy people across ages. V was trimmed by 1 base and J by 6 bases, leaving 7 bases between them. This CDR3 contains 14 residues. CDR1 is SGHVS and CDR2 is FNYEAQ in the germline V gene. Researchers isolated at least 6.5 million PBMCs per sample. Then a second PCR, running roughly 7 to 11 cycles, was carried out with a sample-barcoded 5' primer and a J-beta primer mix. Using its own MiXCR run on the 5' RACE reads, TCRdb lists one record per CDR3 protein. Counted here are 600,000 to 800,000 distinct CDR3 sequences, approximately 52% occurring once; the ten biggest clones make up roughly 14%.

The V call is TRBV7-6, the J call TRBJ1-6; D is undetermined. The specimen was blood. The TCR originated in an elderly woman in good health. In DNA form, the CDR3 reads TGTGCCAGCAGCTTAGGGCAGTCTAATTCACCCCTCCACTTT. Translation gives CASSLGQSNSPLHF.